These T cell receptor beta chains were read from a single sample in a study of T cell responses to AZD1222 COVID-19 vaccine. Assay: immunoSEQ multiplex PCR; the TCRdb copy retains only in-frame clones and omits some. The sample consists of under 150,000 clones, approximately 92% of them appearing once. The sequences come from peripheral blood, collected on day 0 of AZD1222 vaccination. Source of these receptors: an adult in good health. Each CDR3 is given with its conserved first and last residue. The D gene is left open where the match is weak. The listing skips clone size in some rows; elsewhere it reads once, few, many or a size class.

v_gene,j_gene,d_gene,abundance,CDR3aa,CDR3nt
TRBV11-2,TRBJ1-2,TRBD1,-,CASSLARAGGGYTF,TGTGCCAGCAGCTTAGCTCGGGCAGGGGGCGGCTACACCTTC
TRBV25-1,TRBJ1-4,-,-,CASSEYGAGANEKLFF,TGTGCCAGCAGTGAATATGGGGCAGGGGCCAATGAAAAACTGTTTTTT
TRBV18,TRBJ1-4,-,once,CASSEVGANEKLFF,TGTGCCAGCTCAGAGGTGGGGGCTAATGAAAAACTGTTTTTT
TRBV7-2,TRBJ2-7,TRBD2,-,CASTPSGRYPGEQYF,TGTGCCAGCACCCCTAGCGGGAGGTACCCGGGGGAGCAGTACTTC
TRBV19,TRBJ1-5,TRBD1,-,CASSKGQGANQPQHF,TGTGCCAGTAGTAAGGGACAGGGGGCCAATCAGCCCCAGCATTTT
TRBV11-3,TRBJ2-7,-,-,CASSFAGGEQYF,TGTGCCAGCAGCTTCGCGGGTGGCGAGCAGTACTTC
TRBV14,TRBJ2-7,-,-,CASSQGGGTYEQYF,TGTGCCAGCAGCCAAGGGGGGGGCACCTACGAGCAGTACTTC
TRBV5-5,TRBJ1-1,-,once,CASSLGTGNTEAFF,TGTGCCAGCAGCCTAGGGACGGGGAACACTGAAGCTTTCTTT
TRBV18,TRBJ1-1,-,-,CASSKAGVLGLGEAFF,TGTGCCAGCTCCAAAGCGGGGGTCTTGGGCCTGGGTGAAGCTTTCTTT
TRBV6-6,TRBJ1-3,-,-,CASTRATSNWSSGNTIYF,TGTGCCAGCACTCGGGCTACATCAAACTGGAGCTCTGGAAACACCATATATTTT
TRBV5-5,TRBJ2-3,-,-,CASSLGGNWDTDTQYF,TGTGCCAGCAGCTTGGGGGGCAATTGGGACACAGATACGCAGTATTTT
TRBV5-1,TRBJ1-1,-,-,CASSLSETSSAFF,TGCGCCAGCAGCTTGTCCGAGACTAGCTCAGCTTTCTTT
TRBV6-2/TRBV6-3,TRBJ1-2,-,-,CASSGITSGEHYGYTF,TGTGCCAGCAGTGGGATTACCTCAGGGGAACACTATGGCTACACCTTC
TRBV25-1,TRBJ1-4,-,-,CASSTSGFEKLFF,TGTGCCAGCAGCACTTCGGGGTTTGAAAAACTGTTTTTT
TRBV30,TRBJ2-7,TRBD2,-,CAWSVRLAAYEQYF,TGTGCCTGGAGTGTACGGCTAGCGGCCTACGAGCAGTACTTC
TRBV28,TRBJ1-5,-,once,CASNPSASRGHGGPQHF,TGTGCCAGCAATCCTTCCGCGTCCAGGGGACATGGGGGACCCCAGCATTTT
TRBV27,TRBJ1-2,-,-,CASSLQGSFYGYTF,TGTGCCAGCAGTTTACAGGGGTCCTTCTATGGCTACACCTTC
TRBV7-8,TRBJ2-5,TRBD2,few,CASSPSAGEGETQYF,TGTGCCAGCAGCCCATCAGCGGGAGAGGGGGAGACCCAGTACTTC
TRBV5-1,TRBJ2-5,TRBD1,-,CASTGQGSAQETQYF,TGCGCCAGCACCGGACAGGGCTCGGCCCAAGAGACCCAGTACTTC
TRBV29-1,TRBJ1-1,TRBD1,-,CSVGRQGAIAFF,TGCAGCGTTGGACGGCAGGGGGCAATAGCTTTCTTT
TRBV5-4,TRBJ2-1,-,-,CASRPPGPTYNEQFF,TGTGCCAGCAGGCCACCGGGACCCACCTACAATGAGCAGTTCTTC
TRBV19,TRBJ2-3,-,-,CASSVTRDNADTQYF,TGTGCCAGTAGTGTGACACGCGATAATGCAGATACGCAGTATTTT
TRBV3-1/TRBV3-2,TRBJ2-6,-,-,CASSQEYSGANVLTF,TGTGCCAGCAGCCAAGAATACTCTGGGGCCAACGTCCTGACTTTC
TRBV11-2,TRBJ1-3,-,-,CASSLGAWGNTIYF,TGTGCCAGCAGCTTAGGGGCATGGGGAAACACCATATATTTT
TRBV7-9,TRBJ1-1,-,-,CASRDYRVLDFF,TGTGCCAGCAGAGACTACAGGGTGCTAGATTTCTTT
TRBV19,TRBJ2-1,TRBD2,-,CASSRTSGRGEQFF,TGTGCCAGTTCCCGGACTAGCGGGAGAGGTGAGCAGTTCTTC
TRBV9,TRBJ2-1,TRBD2,-,CASSVTGNNSGSVYNEQFF,TGTGCCAGCAGCGTTACAGGAAATAATAGCGGGAGCGTTTACAATGAGCAGTTCTTC
TRBV19,TRBJ2-3,TRBD2,few,CASSSPGLAGPHFTDTQYF,TGTGCCAGTAGTTCCCCGGGACTAGCGGGCCCGCACTTCACAGATACGCAGTATTTT
TRBV4-3,TRBJ2-7,-,-,CASSQDLGGESLFYEQYF,TGCGCCAGCAGCCAAGATCTAGGGGGGGAGTCTCTCTTCTACGAGCAGTACTTC
TRBV3-1/TRBV3-2,TRBJ1-6,-,-,CASSQGAGQFSPLHF,TGTGCCAGCAGCCAAGGCGCAGGGCAGTTCTCACCCCTCCACTTT
TRBV13,TRBJ2-7,-,-,CASSLASSYEQYF,TGTGCCAGCAGCTTAGCGAGCTCCTACGAGCAGTACTTC
TRBV3-1/TRBV3-2,TRBJ2-1,TRBD2,-,CASGTSVGEQFF,TGTGCCAGCGGGACTAGCGTGGGTGAGCAGTTCTTC
TRBV5-8,TRBJ1-1,-,-,CASSSPGRVDTEAFF,TGTGCCAGCAGCTCCCCCGGTAGGGTAGACACTGAAGCTTTCTTT
TRBV19,TRBJ1-5,-,-,CASSTTGMARTQHF,TGTGCCAGTAGTACTACAGGGATGGCTAGGACCCAGCATTTT
TRBV20-1,TRBJ2-1,TRBD2,-,CSASSGELGGYNEQFF,TGCAGTGCTAGTAGCGGGGAGCTGGGAGGGTACAATGAGCAGTTCTTC
TRBV30,TRBJ1-1,-,-,CAWSVGQNTEAFF,TGTGCCTGGAGTGTAGGGCAGAACACTGAAGCTTTCTTT
TRBV30,TRBJ1-6,-,-,CAWSYGQGNYYRGSSYNSPLHF,TGTGCCTGGAGTTACGGTCAGGGCAATTATTATAGGGGGAGCTCCTATAATTCACCCCTCCACTTT
TRBV28,TRBJ1-1,-,-,CASSMGGPNTEAFF,TGTGCCAGCAGTATGGGGGGGCCGAACACTGAAGCTTTCTTT